This TCR beta chain was retrieved from a study of vaccination effects on CD4 cells after COVID-19. Study-wide points: Relatively few convalescent patients took part in the study, which had no early post-infection timepoints. Late after vaccination, infection- and vaccine-induced clones showed marked clonal contraction.

Under the ViraFEST assay, PBMC were stimulated with viral peptide pools so that antigen-specific CD4+ T cells expanded. Sequencing was performed afterwards. Cells that had been cultured for about 10 days were the source of isolated CD4+ T cells. All vaccine recipients tested negative for nucleocapsid antibodies and had never contracted SARS-CoV-2 infection. A density of approximately 2 million PBMC per well was used; these cells were cultured with roughly 10 IU/ml IL-2 and approximately 10 ug/ml peptides. Germline V gene data show CDR1 as SGHRS and CDR2 as YFSETQ. Deletions cut 1 base from V and 2 bases from J, with 9 bases between. The length of the CDR3 is 14 residues. Concerning this clone: Antigen unknown.

The repertoire was sequenced with immunoSEQ multiplex PCR; TCRdb's copy has only in-frame clones and lacks some. The sample records about 41,000 clones, around 67% being singletons. The sample consisted of CD4+ T cells from PBMCs cultured with HCoV-OC43 spike peptides, taken before COVID-19 vaccination. Subset defined: HCoV-OC43 spike overlapping peptide pool stimulation. This chain links TRBV5-1 with TRBJ1-2; D gene ambiguous. This sequence originates from a human donor who received a COVID-19 vaccine. CDR3 DNA: TGCGCCAGCAGCTTGACAGTTGCCAACTATGGCTACACCTTC. It yields the protein CASSLTVANYGYTF.